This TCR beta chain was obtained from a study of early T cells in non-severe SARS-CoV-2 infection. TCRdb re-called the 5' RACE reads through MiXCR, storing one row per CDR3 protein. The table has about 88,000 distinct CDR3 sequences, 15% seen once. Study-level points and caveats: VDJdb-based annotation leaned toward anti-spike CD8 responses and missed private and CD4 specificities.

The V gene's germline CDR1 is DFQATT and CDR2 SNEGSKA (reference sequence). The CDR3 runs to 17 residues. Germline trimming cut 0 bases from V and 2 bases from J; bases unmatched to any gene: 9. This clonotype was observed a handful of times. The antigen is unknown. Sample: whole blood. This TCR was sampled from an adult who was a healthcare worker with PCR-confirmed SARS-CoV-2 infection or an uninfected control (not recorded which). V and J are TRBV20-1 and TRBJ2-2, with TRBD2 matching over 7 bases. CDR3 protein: CSARDSVGGPNTGELFF. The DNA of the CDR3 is TGCAGTGCTAGAGATTCAGTGGGAGGGCCAAACACCGGGGAGCTGTTTTTT.